This TCR beta chain was sequenced in a study of T cells in localized non-small cell lung cancer. Study-wide findings and caveats: Maximal T cell clonality occurred in uninvolved adjacent lung, with tumor ranking below it.

Germline lookup yields CDR1 LNHNV and CDR2 YYDKDF (reference sequence). The CDR3 length is 15 residues. The V and J ends lost 3 bases and 4 bases respectively, with 13 bases between them. Method: immunoSEQ multiplex PCR; TCRdb's copy keeps in-frame clones and lacks some. The sample records some 15,000 clones, 85% to 90% being singletons. A word on this clone: Its antigen is not known.

The origin of this receptor is a woman aged 40-75 years with stage III lung adenocarcinoma. This specimen consisted of peripheral blood mononuclear cells, obtained before any cancer treatment. The rearrangement joins TRBV15 to TRBJ1-5; D might be TRBD1 (6 bases). The CDR3 coding sequence is TGTGCCACCAGCAGGGGGGCTACAGGGAATCAGCCCCAGCATTTT. It is translated as CATSRGATGNQPQHF.